The clone carrying this T cell receptor (beta chain) showed up many times. The sample is drawn from a study of shared clonotypes between healthy human individuals. CDR1 is DFQATT, CDR2 SNEGSKA, per germline (reference sequence). Trimming left V 3 bases short and J 11 bases short, with 13 bases between. The CDR3 length is 11 residues. Assay used: immunoSEQ multiplex PCR; TCRdb lists only in-frame clones, some missing. The sample carries fewer than 850,000 clones, less than 80% recorded once. The chain employs TRBV20-1 and TRBJ2-5; a possible D gene is TRBD2 (6 bases). The receptor was isolated from a woman younger than 45 in good health. Sequenced input: memory CD4+ T cells sorted from blood. As to subset: CD45RA-negative fraction. The CDR3 is CSARTRFEQYF. Here the CDR3 DNA reads TGCAGTGCTAGGACTAGGTTTGAGCAGTACTTC.